A single sample is the source of the 25 T cell receptor beta chains below, sequenced in a study of blood T cell repertoires in COVID-19. The table came from immunoSEQ multiplex PCR; TCRdb's copy has only in-frame clones and leaves some out. The data hold 90,000 to 150,000 clones, with about 90% observed a single time. The sequenced material came from peripheral blood. These receptors were taken from a human donor in a cohort sampled during active COVID-19.

The chain has TRBV5-1 and TRBJ2-7, with D possibly TRBD1 on 6 matching bases. Per the germline V gene, CDR1 is SGHRS and CDR2 is YFSETQ. CDR3 length equals 14 residues. Trimming took off 5 bases at V and 2 bases at J, with 14 bases between the two ends. The CDR3 bases are TGCGCCAGCAGGTGGACAGAGACGACCTACGAGCAGTACTTC. Translation: CASRWTETTYEQYF.

The chain couples TRBV7-9 to TRBJ1-3; D is perhaps TRBD1 (6 bases). The CDR3 totals 14 residues. CDR1 is SEHNR, CDR2 FQNEAQ, per germline (reference sequence). Trimming took off 5 bases at V and 1 base at J, with 9 bases between the two ends. CDR3 bases: TGTGCCAGCAGCCGAACAGGGTCTGGAAACACCATATATTTT. It encodes CASSRTGSGNTIYF.

The chain carries TRBV18 and TRBJ1-6; 8 nucleotides match TRBD1. V trimming: 6 bases; J trimming: 0 bases; junction bases outside the gene matches: 16. Germline CDR1 is KGHSH and CDR2 is LQKENI. This CDR3 spans 20 amino acids. CDR3 nucleotide sequence: TGTGCCAGCTCGAAAACCGGGACAGGCGTCTCAAGCTCCTATAATTCACCCCTCCACTTT. Protein: CASSKTGTGVSSSYNSPLHF.

The CDR3 DNA reads as TGTGCCAGCAGTTTCAGACAGTTCACTGAAGCTTTCTTT. Translating it yields CASSFRQFTEAFF. The chain carries TRBV27 and TRBJ1-1; possibly TRBD1 for D (5 bases). Trimming removed 3 bases at V and 4 bases at J, with 9 bases between. This CDR3 comprises 13 residues. CDR1 is MNHEY and CDR2 is SMNVEV in the germline V gene (reference sequence).

The chain uses TRBV7-2 and TRBJ2-3; 7 nucleotides align to TRBD2. In germline, CDR1 is SGHTA, CDR2 FQGNSA. V was clipped by 5 bases and J by 5 bases; unmatched bases: 10. The CDR3 contains 15 residues. The CDR3 region is CASSKLASQLDTQYF. The CDR3 nucleotides are TGTGCCAGCAGCAAACTAGCGTCCCAGTTAGATACGCAGTATTTT.

The rearrangement joins TRBV19 to TRBJ2-7; 7 nucleotides match TRBD2. With V trimmed by 5 bases and J by 3 bases, 10 bases remained unmatched. CDR3 size: 15 residues. Germline CDR1 is LNHDA and CDR2 is SQIVND (reference sequence). The DNA of the CDR3 is TGTGCCAGTAGTGGAGAAGGACTAGGAAGCTACGAGCAGTACTTC. It yields the protein CASSGEGLGSYEQYF.

This clone was detected a few times. This chain uses TRBV7-3 with TRBJ2-2; 7 bases line up with TRBD2. The ends lost 1 base at V and 3 bases at J; junction bases unmatched: 5. The CDR3 spans 16 residues. Germline V gives CDR1 SGHTA, CDR2 FQGTGA. The CDR3 nucleotides are TGTGCCAGCAGCTTAAATCCGGGGGGATACACCGGGGAGCTGTTTTTT. Residues: CASSLNPGGYTGELFF.

The rearrangement joins TRBV6-5 to TRBJ1-6, with D tentatively TRBD1 (6 bases). Trimming stripped 5 bases from V and 7 bases from J, with 9 bases between. CDR3 length: 13 residues. Germline-derived CDR1 and CDR2 are MNHEY and SVGAGI. The CDR3 sequence: CASSIGTNSPLHF. As DNA, the CDR3 is TGTGCCAGCAGTATCGGGACAAATTCACCCCTCCACTTT.

The chain uses TRBV4-2 and TRBJ1-5; 10 nucleotides line up with TRBD1. J gave up 6 bases and V 3 bases, and 5 bases lay outside the gene matches. This CDR3 region has 15 residues. CDR1 and CDR2 (germline): LGHNA, YNFKEQ. The CDR3 sequence: CASSHDRGHRQPQHF. The CDR3 DNA sequence: TGTGCCAGCAGCCATGACAGGGGGCACCGTCAGCCCCAGCATTTT.

This sequence joins TRBV2 and TRBJ2-7; 11 bases agree with TRBD1. The CDR3 contains 14 residues. Germline V gene sequence: CDR1 SNHLY, CDR2 FYNNEI. Trimming took 6 bases from V and 2 from J; bases not matched to a gene: 3. This CDR3 is CASRRGQGAYEQYF. The DNA of the CDR3 is TGTGCCAGCAGGAGGGGACAGGGGGCCTACGAGCAGTACTTC. Filled out from reference TRBV2 and TRBJ2-7, the complete variable domain reads EPEVTQTPSHQVTQMGQEVILRCVPISNHLYFYWYRQILGQKVEFLVSFYNNEISEKSEIFDDQFSVERPDGSNFTLKIRSTKLEDSAMYFCASRRGQGAYEQYFGPGTRLTVT.

The CDR3 loop reads CASSLGLGTEAFF. In nucleotides, the CDR3 is TGTGCCAGCAGCCTCGGACTTGGCACTGAAGCTTTCTTT. The J gene is TRBJ1-1, the V gene TRBV3-1 (or the pseudogene TRBV3-2); no reliable D call. The CDR3 is 13 amino acids. Deletions cut 4 bases from V and 4 bases from J, with 10 bases between. Germline-derived CDR1 and CDR2 are LGHDT and YNNKEL (reference sequence).

The chain carries TRBV5-4 and TRBJ1-6; D perhaps matches TRBD1 (6 bases). Germline values: CDR1 SGHNT, CDR2 YYREEE (reference sequence). There are 14 residues in the CDR3. V shed 4 bases and J shed 8 bases, with 13 bases lying between them. The CDR3 is CASSLEGQHSPLHF. The CDR3 region has the DNA TGTGCCAGCAGCCTGGAGGGACAACATTCACCCCTCCACTTT.

V is TRBV13 and J is TRBJ1-1, with D possibly matching TRBD1 (5 bases). In germline, CDR1 is PRHDT, CDR2 FYEKMQ (reference sequence). The CDR3 contains 15 residues. V was clipped by 5 bases and J by 1 base, with 14 bases between them. The CDR3 DNA sequence: TGTGCCAGCAGCCTCCTACGGACACCGAACACTGAAGCTTTCTTT. Encoded protein: CASSLLRTPNTEAFF.

The V and J genes are TRBV4-1 and TRBJ2-7; D not resolved. The CDR3 runs to 14 residues. The V end was cut by 4 bases, the J end by 3 bases, with 13 bases between. CDR1 and CDR2 from the germline V gene are MGHRA and YSYEKL. For the CDR3, the DNA is TGCGCCAGCAGCCTCGAGACACTCCTCTACGAGCAGTACTTC. Translated, it gives CASSLETLLYEQYF.

The V and J genes are TRBV5-6 and TRBJ2-2; 7 bases are shared with TRBD2. V lost 2 bases and J lost 3; bases outside the gene matches: 4. The germline V gene encodes CDR1 SGHDT and CDR2 YYEEEE. This CDR3 contains 15 residues. The CDR3 nucleotides are TGTGCCAGCAGCTTTGCAGGGAGGGACACCGGGGAGCTGTTTTTT. Encoded protein: CASSFAGRDTGELFF.

The rearrangement joins TRBV5-1 to TRBJ2-7; possible D gene TRBD1, 5 bases. V was cut by 0 bases and J by 5 bases, with 15 bases left in between. Germline V gives CDR1 SGHRS, CDR2 YFSETQ. This CDR3 has 15 residues. CDR3 in amino acids: CASSLEAGKEHEQYF. As DNA, the CDR3 is TGCGCCAGCAGCTTGGAGGCAGGGAAGGAACACGAGCAGTACTTC.

J is TRBJ2-5 and V is TRBV5-1, with 10 nucleotides matching TRBD1. Germline trimming cut 4 bases from V and 2 bases from J; bases unmatched to any gene: 5. The CDR3 contains 15 residues. CDR1 and CDR2 from the germline V gene are SGHRS and YFSETQ. This chain's CDR3 is CASSRTGGWQETQYF. The CDR3 DNA reads as TGCGCCAGCAGCCGGACAGGGGGTTGGCAAGAGACCCAGTACTTC.

V is TRBV5-1 and J is TRBJ1-1; the D is unclear. Trimming took 0 bases from V and 0 from J, leaving 9 bases between them. Looked up from germline, CDR1 is SGHRS and CDR2 is YFSETQ. The CDR3 is 15 residues long. In DNA, the CDR3 is TGCGCCAGCAGCTTGGCTTTCGGGGTGAACACTGAAGCTTTCTTT. This codes for CASSLAFGVNTEAFF.

This chain joins TRBV7-8 and TRBJ1-1, with D tentatively TRBD1 (5 bases). The CDR3 runs to 15 residues. V lost 1 base and J 0 bases, leaving 9 bases between the germline ends. Germline assignment: CDR1 SGHVS and CDR2 FQNEAQ. In DNA, the CDR3 is TGTGCCAGCAGCTTAGAGGGCAGGGTGAACACTGAAGCTTTCTTT. This encodes CASSLEGRVNTEAFF. Using reference TRBV7-8 and TRBJ1-1 for the parts outside the CDR3, the full variable domain is GAGVSQSPRYKVAKRGQDVALRCDPISGHVSLFWYQQALGQGPEFLTYFQNEAQLDKSGLPSDRFFAERPEGSVSTLKIQRTQQEDSAVYLCASSLEGRVNTEAFFGQGTRLTVV.

The rearrangement uses TRBV11-3 and TRBJ1-1, with D possibly matching TRBD1 (6 bases). V lost 5 bases and J lost 0, with 10 bases in between. From germline, CDR1 is SGHNT and CDR2 YENEEA. This CDR3 is built from 14 residues. DNA of the CDR3: TGTGCCAGCAGCCCCGGGACACTGAACACTGAAGCTTTCTTT. Translation gives CASSPGTLNTEAFF.

The DNA of the CDR3 is TGTGCCAGCAAGGGACAGCCATCCCAAGAGACCCAGTACTTC. This sequence encodes CASKGQPSQETQYF. V usage is TRBV2 and J usage is TRBJ2-5; 7 nucleotides agree with TRBD1. The V gene end was trimmed by 7 bases and the J gene end by 1 base; junction bases not matched to a gene: 6. CDR3 size: 14 residues. Germline CDR1 and CDR2: SNHLY and FYNNEI. The variable domain in full, completed from reference TRBV2 and TRBJ2-5, reads EPEVTQTPSHQVTQMGQEVILRCVPISNHLYFYWYRQILGQKVEFLVSFYNNEISEKSEIFDDQFSVERPDGSNFTLKIRSTKLEDSAMYFCASKGQPSQETQYFGPGTRLLVL.

The CDR3 coding sequence is TGTGCCAGCAGTCCCCCACCTAGCGGGGGGGCGGGGGAGACCCAGTACTTC. Its translation: CASSPPPSGGAGETQYF. The chain combines TRBV6-6 with TRBJ2-5; 12 nucleotides align to TRBD2. The CDR3 consists of 17 residues. V shed 5 bases, J shed 5 bases, and the junction held 12 bases outside the gene matches. Germline loops: CDR1 MNHNY, CDR2 SVGAGI (reference sequence).

The chain uses TRBV30 and TRBJ1-2, with a weak D call TRBD1 (6 bases). Per the germline V gene, CDR1 is GTSNPN and CDR2 is SVGIG (reference sequence). Deletions cut 1 base from V and 4 bases from J, with 10 bases between. This CDR3 is built from 13 residues. CDR3 DNA sequence: TGTGCCTGGAGTGAACAGGGATTCTATGGCTACACCTTC. Its protein product is CAWSEQGFYGYTF.

CDR3 protein: CASSLGQGSAFRGNQPQHF. Here the CDR3 DNA reads TGTGCCAGTAGTTTGGGACAGGGTTCGGCATTCCGCGGCAATCAGCCCCAGCATTTT. This sequence joins TRBV19 and TRBJ1-5; 9 bases are shared with TRBD1. The ends lost 5 bases at V and 2 bases at J; junction bases unmatched: 16. CDR3 length: 19 residues. From germline, CDR1 is LNHDA and CDR2 SQIVND (reference sequence).

The V call is TRBV19, the J call TRBJ1-5; D is unresolved. Germline CDR1 LNHDA, CDR2 SQIVND (reference sequence). Trimming left V 1 base short and J 7 bases short, with 17 bases between. This CDR3 region has 16 residues. The CDR3 DNA reads as TGTGCCAGTAGTATAGGCCCACTCGCGGGGAGCCAGCCCCAGCATTTT. It translates to CASSIGPLAGSQPQHF.